This T cell receptor beta chain stems from a study of T cell repertoires in cytomegalovirus infection. Study overall: Indications came from public TCR beta signatures; they pointed to CMV infection and to a matching HLA type.

Germline lookup yields CDR1 SGHTA and CDR2 FQGNSA. The CDR3 is 13 residues long. V gave up 2 bases and J gave up 4 bases; unmatched junction bases: 1. TCRdb reanalysed the reads using MiXCR and keeps one entry per CDR3 protein. The top ten hold about 4.6% of the sample, which has approximately 180,000 distinct CDR3 sequences, roughly 9% seen once. Study-wide findings and caveats: HLA-C-restricted TCR beta clonotypes specific for CMV led the ex vivo response. Carriage of CMV together with the relevant HLA was identifiable through cumulative public TCR beta family frequency.

This clonotype has ten or more counts. The antigen is undetermined. What was sequenced was PBMCs. The chain is built from TRBV7-2 and TRBJ2-7, with TRBD1 identical over 8 bases. This clonotype was sampled from a human donor in good health (CMV status not recorded). Some clones in this sample may be carry-over from other donors' samples. The chain's CDR3 is CASSLQGAYEQYF. The CDR3 DNA is TGTGCCAGCAGCTTACAGGGGGCGTACGAGCAGTACTTC.